This T cell receptor beta chain is drawn from a study of cytomegalovirus exposure and HLA in healthy donors. Across the whole study: Unique TCRs numbering approximately 81 million, obtained from HLA-typed donors, made up an early data release. Most genotyped donors, about four fifths of more than 300, had Caucasian-associated genetic ancestry. Study-level points and caveats: TCR beta V segments were, for the most part, productive about 87% or about 30% of the time in an earlier analysis.

PCR involved 60 Vbeta and 13 Jbeta primers. The method was immunoSEQ multiplex PCR; TCRdb's version includes in-frame clones alone and lacks a portion of them. The sample includes about 110,000 clones, about 74% seen only once; the top ten take approximately 5.1%. The count of this clone is one. Its target is unknown. Germline assignment: CDR1 MNHEY and CDR2 SVGAGI. Trimming stripped 8 bases from V and 6 bases from J, with 13 bases between. The CDR3 is 12 residues long. The sample consisted of PBMCs. The gene calls are TRBV6-5 and TRBJ1-2; D may be TRBD1 (6 bases). This receptor was identified in a female donor in good health and CMV-seropositive. The CDR3 DNA sequence: TGTGCCAGCGGAACAGGGTCTCATGGCTACACCTTC. Translated, it gives CASGTGSHGYTF.